The sample holds a few counts of the clone carrying this T cell receptor (beta chain). Its antigen remains unknown. The sample is drawn from a study of post-analysis software for immune sequencing data. Study in general: There were relapsing-remitting, secondary progressive and progressive-relapsing multiple sclerosis among the disease courses included.

J was trimmed by 1 base and V by 7 bases; bases with no gene match: 10. CDR1 and CDR2 (germline): SGHVS, FQNEAQ. The CDR3 totals 16 residues. Points from the study as a whole: Four to six TRBV segments were more frequent in patients than controls; TRBV5-6, TRBV5-1 and TRBV20-1 belonged to this group.

The TCR beta cDNA libraries contained unique molecular identifiers. The T cell input of roughly 0.9 to 11 million gave roughly 500,000 cDNA molecules. One entry per CDR3 protein results from TCRdb running MiXCR on the PCR reads. The sample lists about 770,000 distinct CDR3 sequences, about half occurring once. The V call is TRBV7-8, the J call TRBJ2-7, with 10 bases lining up with TRBD2. Sequenced sample: blood. This TCR was recovered from a girl aged 5 to 17 with multiple sclerosis. Here the CDR3 DNA reads TGTGCCAGCACCCCCACGCTAGCGGGAGTATCCTACGAGCAGTACTTC. Translating gives CASTPTLAGVSYEQYF. Full variable domain (missing parts from reference TRBV7-8 and TRBJ2-7): GAGVSQSPRYKVAKRGQDVALRCDPISGHVSLFWYQQALGQGPEFLTYFQNEAQLDKSGLPSDRFFAERPEGSVSTLKIQRTQQEDSAVYLCASTPTLAGVSYEQYFGPGTRLTVT.